The entry below gives a single T cell receptor (beta chain) sequence along with its context. The antigen is undetermined. Every individual CD8+ T cell subset underwent sorting in triplicate at 330,000 or so cells apiece. CDR1 is SQVTM, CDR2 ANQGSEA, per germline. The CDR3 has 15 residues. cDNA libraries for TRB were generated by 5' RACE incorporating UMI labels. TCRdb reprocessed the 5' RACE reads and keeps a single row for each CDR3 protein, giving no DNA. The sample's table shows some 49,000 distinct CDR3 sequences. This sample is drawn from a study of CXCR3-negative and CXCR3-positive naive CD8 T cells. Study-wide points: Naive subsets had comparable surface CD5, so TRB CDR3 properties gauged TCR strength.

The chain combines TRBV29-1 with TRBJ2-1; TCRdb selects TRBD2, and the lack of DNA leaves this call unchecked. This clonotype originated in a human donor in good health. Some clones in this sample may be carry-over from other donors' samples. The sequenced material came from naive CXCR3- CD8+ T cells from blood. Regarding subset: CD45RO-CCR7+CD27+CD95- naive CD8+ T cells lacking CXCR3 (TNR3-). The CDR3 here is CSVEGLAGGYNEQFF.